This TCR beta chain was obtained from a study of graft-versus-host responses after intestinal transplantation. The CDR3 covers 15 residues. Trimming pared 6 bases from V and 2 bases from J, leaving 14 bases between. Per germline, CDR1 LNHDA and CDR2 SQIVND (reference sequence). Findings and limits, study-wide: The authors found GvH clones in recipient marrow, some appearing first in ileum or blood. Subjects displaying graft-donor T cell macrochimerism possessed elevated graft-versus-host to host-versus-graft clonal ratios inside allografts.

Some clones are missing from TCRdb's copy, which holds only in-frame ones; the method was immunoSEQ multiplex PCR. The sample has some 120,000 clones, approximately 90% seen once; the top ten hold roughly 0.2%. A note on this clone: Its specificity is not known.

The TCR comes from a human donor who received an intestinal transplant. The source material was unstimulated CD4+ T cells sorted from spleen or lymph node cells, sampled before intestinal transplant. The V and J genes are TRBV19 and TRBJ1-5; the D gene is possibly TRBD1 (6 bases). The CDR3 sequence is CASSYRDNGNQPQHF. CDR3 nucleotides: TGTGCCAGTAGCTACAGGGATAATGGCAATCAGCCCCAGCATTTT. Full variable domain (remainder filled in from reference TRBV19 and TRBJ1-5): DGGITQSPKYLFRKEGQNVTLSCEQNLNHDAMYWYRQDPGQGLRLIYYSQIVNDFQKGDIAEGYSVSREKKESFPLTVTSAQKNPTAFYLCASSYRDNGNQPQHFGDGTRLSIL.